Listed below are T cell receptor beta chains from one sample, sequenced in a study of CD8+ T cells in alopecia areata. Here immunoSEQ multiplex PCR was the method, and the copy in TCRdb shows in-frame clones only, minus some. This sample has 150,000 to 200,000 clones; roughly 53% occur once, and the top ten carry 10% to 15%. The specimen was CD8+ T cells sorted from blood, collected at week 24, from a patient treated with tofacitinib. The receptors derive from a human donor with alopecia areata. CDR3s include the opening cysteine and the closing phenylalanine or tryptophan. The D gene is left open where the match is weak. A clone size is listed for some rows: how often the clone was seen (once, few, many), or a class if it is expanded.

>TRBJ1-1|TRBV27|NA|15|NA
TGTGCCAGCAGTCGGACGAGGGGCGTGGACACTGAAGCTTTCTTT
CASSRTRGVDTEAFF
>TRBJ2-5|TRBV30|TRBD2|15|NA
TGTGCCTGGAGCCTATGGGCGGGGGAGGCAGAGACCCAGTACTTC
CAWSLWAGEAETQYF
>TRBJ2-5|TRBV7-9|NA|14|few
TGTGCCAGCAGCCCCGGGAAACTTCAAGAGACCCAGTACTTC
CASSPGKLQETQYF
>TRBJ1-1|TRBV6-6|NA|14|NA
TGTGCCAGCTGCCGGGGCAGATTGAACACTGAAGCTTTCTTT
CASCRGRLNTEAFF
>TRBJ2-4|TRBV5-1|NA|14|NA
TGCGCCAGCAGTCTAACAACAGGGGGGGACATTCAGTACTTC
CASSLTTGGDIQYF
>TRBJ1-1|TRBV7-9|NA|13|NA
TGTGCCAGCAGCCCGGGGGCGGGCACTGAAGCTTTCTTT
CASSPGAGTEAFF
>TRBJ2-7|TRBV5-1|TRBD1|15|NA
TGCGCCAGCAGCTTGGTCGGACAGGGGGGGAACGAGCAGTACTTC
CASSLVGQGGNEQYF
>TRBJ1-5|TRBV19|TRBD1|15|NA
TGTGCCAGTAGTTTCACCCCACAGGGGAATCAGCCCCAGCATTTT
CASSFTPQGNQPQHF
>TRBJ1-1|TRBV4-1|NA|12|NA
TGCGCCAGCAGCCAGCTGAACACTGAAGCTTTCTTT
CASSQLNTEAFF
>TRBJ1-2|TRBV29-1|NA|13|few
TGCAGCGTTGATGAAGGGGGAGGCTATGGCTACACCTTC
CSVDEGGGYGYTF
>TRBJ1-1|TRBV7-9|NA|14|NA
TGTGCCAGCAGCTTAGCTGGGGTGAACACTGAAGCTTTCTTT
CASSLAGVNTEAFF
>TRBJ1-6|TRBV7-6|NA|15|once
TGTGCCAGCAGCTCCAGTACGGGTTGGAATTCACCCCTCCACTTT
CASSSSTGWNSPLHF
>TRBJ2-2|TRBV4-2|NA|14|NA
TGTGCCAGCAGCCCTTGGGAGGACGGCGGGGAGCTGTTTTTT
CASSPWEDGGELFF
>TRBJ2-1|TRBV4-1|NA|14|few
TGCGCCAGCAGCGAGCGAGCGGGCCGAGATGAGCAGTTCTTC
CASSERAGRDEQFF
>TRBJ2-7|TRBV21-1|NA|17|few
TGTGCCAGCAGCAAAGCGGGCGCCAGCCGAAGCTCCTACGAGCAGTACTTC
CASSKAGASRSSYEQYF
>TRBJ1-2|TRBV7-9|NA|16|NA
TGTGCCAGCAGCTTAGCTCAGGCAGGGCGATACTATGGCTACACCTTC
CASSLAQAGRYYGYTF
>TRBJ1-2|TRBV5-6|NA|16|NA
TGTGCCAGCAACCCGACTCACCAAGGGGAGTCCTATGGCTACACCTTC
CASNPTHQGESYGYTF
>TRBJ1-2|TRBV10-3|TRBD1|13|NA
TGTGCCACCCCGGGACAGGGGATCTATGGCTACACCTTC
CATPGQGIYGYTF
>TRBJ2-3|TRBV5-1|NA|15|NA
TGCGCCAGCAGCTCAGACCTCCCAAGCACAGATACGCAGTATTTT
CASSSDLPSTDTQYF
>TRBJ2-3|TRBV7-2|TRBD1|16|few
TGTGCCAGCAACCCTATTAGGGACAGGCCCACAGATACGCAGTATTTT
CASNPIRDRPTDTQYF
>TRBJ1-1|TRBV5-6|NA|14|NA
TGTGCCAGCAGCTTGCCGGGGACCACCACTGAAGCTTTCTTT
CASSLPGTTTEAFF
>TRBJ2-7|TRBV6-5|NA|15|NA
TGTGCCAGCAGTTACTCGATTTCCAGAGGATACGAGCAGTACTTC
CASSYSISRGYEQYF
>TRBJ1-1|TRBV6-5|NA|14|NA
TGTGCCAGCAGTTACTTGGAGCGGGACACTGAAGCTTTCTTT
CASSYLERDTEAFF
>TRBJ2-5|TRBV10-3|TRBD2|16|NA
TGTGCCATCAGTGAACATAGCGGGGGGGCCACGGAGACCCAGTACTTC
CAISEHSGGATETQYF
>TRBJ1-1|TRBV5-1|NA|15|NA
TGCGCCAGCAGACCAAAGACAGGTCCGAACACTGAAGCTTTCTTT
CASRPKTGPNTEAFF
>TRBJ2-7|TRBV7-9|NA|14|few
TGTGCCAGCAGCTTAGCAGAAAGCTCCTACGAGCAGTACTTC
CASSLAESSYEQYF
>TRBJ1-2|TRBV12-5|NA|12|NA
TGTGCTAGTGGTTTGGTAATGACGGGCTACACCTTC
CASGLVMTGYTF
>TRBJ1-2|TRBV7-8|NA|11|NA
TGTGCCAGTACACAGGGAGATGGCTACACCTTC
CASTQGDGYTF
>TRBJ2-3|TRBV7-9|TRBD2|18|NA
TGTGCCAGCAGCTTACCCCTCGGGACTAGCGGGGCCACAGATACGCAGTATTTT
CASSLPLGTSGATDTQYF
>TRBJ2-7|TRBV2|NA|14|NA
TGTGCCAGCAGTGAGGTAAAGGGCTCCTACGAGCAGTACTTC
CASSEVKGSYEQYF
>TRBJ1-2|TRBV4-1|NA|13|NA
TGCGCCAGCAGCCAGTACGGGAGGGATGGCTACACCTTC
CASSQYGRDGYTF
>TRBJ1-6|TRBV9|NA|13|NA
TGTGCCAGCAGCGTAGTATCGGAATCACCCCTCCACTTT
CASSVVSESPLHF
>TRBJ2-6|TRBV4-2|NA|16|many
TGTGCCAGCAGCCAAGAGGGCAGCTCTGGGGCCAACGTCCTGACTTTC
CASSQEGSSGANVLTF
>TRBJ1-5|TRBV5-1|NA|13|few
TGCGCCAGCAGCCCGGGGAGCGACCAGCCCCAGCATTTT
CASSPGSDQPQHF
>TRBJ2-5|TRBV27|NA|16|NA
TGTGCCAGCATGGGAGGTAAACTTAGCAAACAAGAGACCCAGTACTTC
CASMGGKLSKQETQYF
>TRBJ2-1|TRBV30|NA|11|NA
TGTGCCTGGTGGACCCGAAATGAGCAGTTCTTC
CAWWTRNEQFF
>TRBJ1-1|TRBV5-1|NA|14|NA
TGCGCCAGCAGCTTGGGGGAGACGAACACTGAAGCTTTCTTT
CASSLGETNTEAFF
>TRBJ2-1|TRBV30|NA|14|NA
TGTGCCTGGAATCTAGGGAGCTCCTACAATGAGCAGTTCTTC
CAWNLGSSYNEQFF
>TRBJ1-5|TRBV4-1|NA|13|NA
TGCGCCAGCAGCCGGGCGGTCAATCAGCCCCAGCATTTT
CASSRAVNQPQHF
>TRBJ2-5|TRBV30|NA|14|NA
TGTGCCTGGAGTGCCGAGGGGGGCGGAGAGACCCAGTACTTC
CAWSAEGGGETQYF
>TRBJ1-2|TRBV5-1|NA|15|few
TGCGCCAGCAGCTTGGGCCGGGCAAATAACTATGGCTACACCTTC
CASSLGRANNYGYTF
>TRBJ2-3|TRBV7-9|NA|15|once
TGTGCCAGCAGCCCCCCGGAACAGGGCACAGATACGCAGTATTTT
CASSPPEQGTDTQYF